Listed here are 6 T cell receptor beta chains from one sample, sequenced in a study of identical twins. MiXCR was run by TCRdb on the 5' RACE reads, yielding one entry per CDR3 protein. This table holds approximately 700,000 distinct CDR3 sequences, roughly 20% found once. The same sample was also studied in work on T cells expressing NK-cell markers.

Sample: PBMCs. The receptors derive from a woman between 18 and 29 years old in good health.

The chain carries TRBV29-1 and TRBJ1-5; 9 bases map to TRBD1. CDR1 and CDR2 from the germline V gene are SQVTM and ANQGSEA. With V trimmed by 6 bases and J by 6 bases, 9 bases remained unmatched. CDR3 length equals 14 residues. CDR3 nucleotide sequence: TGCAGCGTCTTGGACAGGGGAGTAGGTCAGCCCCAGCATTTT. Translated: CSVLDRGVGQPQHF.

The gene calls are TRBV2 and TRBJ2-1; D possibly corresponds to TRBD2 (6 bases). The V end lost 5 bases, the J end lost 7 bases, and 12 bases lay between the germline ends. Per the germline V gene, CDR1 is SNHLY and CDR2 is FYNNEI. This CDR3 is built from 13 residues. The CDR3 nucleotides are TGTGCCAGCAGTCGGACTACTTCGAATGAGCAGTTCTTC. Its translation: CASSRTTSNEQFF.

This sequence joins TRBV7-9 and TRBJ2-7; the match to TRBD2 covers 11 bases. The CDR3 is made up of 16 amino acids. Germline lookup yields CDR1 SEHNR and CDR2 FQNEAQ (reference sequence). Germline trimming cut 5 bases from V and 6 bases from J; bases unmatched to any gene: 12. The CDR3 sequence: CASSPQAFTSGGEQYF. The CDR3 DNA follows: TGTGCCAGCAGCCCCCAGGCCTTTACTAGCGGGGGCGAGCAGTACTTC.

This rearrangement joins TRBV6-5 to TRBJ1-2; D uncertain. Germline lookup yields CDR1 MNHEY and CDR2 SVGAGI. V was shortened by 0 bases and J by 8 bases, with 19 bases between the two germline ends. The CDR3 spans 16 residues. The CDR3 protein is CASSYSAPKGSRGYTF. The CDR3, as DNA: TGTGCCAGCAGTTACTCGGCCCCGAAAGGGAGTAGAGGCTACACCTTC.

V is TRBV20-1 and J is TRBJ2-5; D is ambiguous. This CDR3 spans 11 amino acids. CDR1 and CDR2 from the germline V gene are DFQATT and SNEGSKA (reference sequence). V dropped 5 bases and J dropped 4 bases, with 8 bases sitting between them. The CDR3 bases are TGCAGTGCTGGAGCCGGAGAGACCCAGTACTTC. Its translation is CSAGAGETQYF.

This clonotype was observed a single time. This chain uses TRBV7-6 with TRBJ2-2; D gene unclear. Trimming pared 1 base from V and 8 bases from J, leaving 14 bases between. This CDR3 comprises 15 residues. Per the germline V gene, CDR1 is SGHVS and CDR2 is FNYEAQ. CDR3 in amino acids: CASSLVSFRPGELFF. CDR3 in DNA: TGTGCCAGCAGCTTAGTGTCCTTCCGACCGGGGGAGCTGTTTTTT.